Listed here are 14 T cell receptor beta chains from one sample, sequenced in a study of T cells in Graves' hyperthyroidism and ophthalmopathy. Amplification targeted TCR beta CDR3 regions from RNA transcripts. First-round RT-PCR targeting the TCR CDR3 was performed with the HTBI primer set. TCRdb re-called the multiplex PCR reads with MiXCR, one entry per CDR3 protein. The sample carries some 510,000 distinct CDR3 sequences, about 45% recorded once. What was sequenced was peripheral blood or thyroid tissue (not recorded which). These receptors were taken from a woman between 18 and 30 years old with Graves' hyperthyroidism.

This clonotype came up a few times. The DNA for the CDR3 is TGTGCCAGCAGCCTAGGGACAGGGGTTTACAATCAGCCCCAGCATTTT. The encoded protein is CASSLGTGVYNQPQHF. The V gene is TRBV7-2, the J gene TRBJ1-5; 10 bases line up with TRBD1. This CDR3 region has 16 residues. With 5 bases clipped from V and 3 bases from J, the junction kept 7 bases outside the gene matches. The germline V gene encodes CDR1 SGHTA and CDR2 FQGNSA.

This clonotype was seen at least ten times. The chain uses TRBV24-1 and TRBJ1-5; D is possibly TRBD1 (5 bases). V was clipped by 5 bases and J by 6 bases, with 16 bases between them. Germline loops: CDR1 KGHDR, CDR2 SFDVKD. The CDR3 covers 15 residues. CDR3 DNA sequence: TGTGCCACCAGTGTCGCGGGGGATGGCTTTCAGCCCCAGCATTTT. It codes for CATSVAGDGFQPQHF.

As concerns this clonotype: The junction and the germline gene differ at one end; a read error may be behind it. J is TRBJ2-5 and V is TRBV20-1; D call uncertain. CDR1 and CDR2 (germline): DFQATT, SNEGSKA (reference sequence). The CDR3 is made up of 11 amino acids. The CDR3 DNA reads as TGCAGTGCAGCGAGACAAGAGATCCAGTACTTC. Translating gives CSAARQEIQYF.

This clonotype has only a few counts. V is TRBV14 and J is TRBJ2-5; D is unresolved. Germline V gives CDR1 SGHDN, CDR2 FVKESK. CDR3 length: 13 residues. V lost 5 bases and J lost 2, with 9 bases in between. The DNA for the CDR3 is TGTGCCAGCAGCTATACGTTACAAGAGACCCAGTACTTC. It specifies CASSYTLQETQYF. Full variable domain (missing parts from reference TRBV14 and TRBJ2-5): EAGVTQFPSHSVIEKGQTVTLRCDPISGHDNLYWYRRVMGKEIKFLLHFVKESKQDESGMPNNRFLAERTGGTYSTLKVQPAELEDSGVYFCASSYTLQETQYFGPGTRLLVL.

This clonotype was seen only once. The DNA for the CDR3 is TGCAGCGTCCAGGGAGTTTTCGAGACCCAGTACTTC. Amino acid sequence: CSVQGVFETQYF. The rearrangement uses TRBV29-1 and TRBJ2-5, with D possibly called TRBD1 or TRBD2 (5 bases each). This CDR3 is built from 12 residues. Trimming removed 6 bases from V and 5 bases from J, with 13 bases in between. CDR1 and CDR2 from the germline V gene are SQVTM and ANQGSEA.

The V call is TRBV20-1, the J call TRBJ1-4; D gene uncertain. With 6 bases removed from V and 5 bases from J, the gap between germline ends came to 13 bases. This CDR3 is 13 amino acids long. Germline CDR1 is DFQATT and CDR2 is SNEGSKA (reference sequence). CDR3 sequence reads: CSATKTINEKLFF. Here the CDR3 DNA reads TGCAGTGCAACTAAGACAATCAATGAAAAACTGTTTTTT.

This clonotype was seen only once. The chain employs TRBV11-1 and TRBJ2-7, with 8 bases that match TRBD2. V gave up 3 bases and J gave up 1 base; unmatched junction bases: 8. The CDR3 is made up of 16 amino acids. Per germline, CDR1 SGHAT and CDR2 FQDESV (reference sequence). In nucleotides, the CDR3 is TGTGCCAGCAGCTTCCTGGCGGGAGGACTATCCTACGAGCAGTACTTC. This translates into CASSFLAGGLSYEQYF.

The rearrangement joins TRBV9 to TRBJ1-5; perhaps TRBD1 as D (5 bases). CDR1 is SGDLS and CDR2 is YYNGEE in the germline V gene. CDR3 length equals 15 residues. Between the trimmed V and J ends, which lost 2 bases and 3 bases, there was a span of 12 bases. CDR3 sequence (DNA): TGTGCCAGCAGCGTTGCGGGGGAAGCCAATCAGCCCCAGCATTTT. This sequence encodes CASSVAGEANQPQHF.

This clonotype has more than one count but fewer than ten. The chain has TRBV11-2 and TRBJ1-2; D not resolved. CDR3 size: 12 residues. Trimming left V 3 bases short and J 7 bases short, with 9 bases between. CDR1 is SGHAT, CDR2 FQNNGV, per germline. CDR3 in amino acids: CASSFGETGYTF. The CDR3 bases are TGTGCCAGCAGCTTCGGAGAGACTGGCTACACCTTC.

A word on this clonotype: The conserved closing phenylalanine or tryptophan is absent in this CDR3, likely reflecting a read error. The rearrangement uses TRBV2 and TRBJ1-2; 9 bases match TRBD1. Germline loops: CDR1 SNHLY, CDR2 FYNNEI. The CDR3 spans 13 residues. The CDR3 reads CAISGDRAYGYTL. CDR3 DNA: TGTGCCATCAGTGGGGACAGGGCGTATGGCTACACCCTC.

The CDR3 sequence is CASSLVTGVSDTQYF. Written as DNA, the CDR3 is TGTGCCAGCAGCTTAGTAACAGGGGTTTCAGATACGCAGTATTTT. The genes are TRBV7-9 and TRBJ2-3, with 7 positions matching TRBD1. Germline loops: CDR1 SEHNR, CDR2 FQNEAQ (reference sequence). The CDR3 is 15 residues long. V lost 1 base and J lost 4; bases outside the gene matches: 5.

This clonotype was observed at least ten times. The DNA of the CDR3 is TGTGCCACCAGTGATTTTAGCCCGCAGGGAGGACCCCTCCACTTT. Residues: CATSDFSPQGGPLHF. The chain couples TRBV24-1 to TRBJ1-6; weak D call: TRBD1 (5 bases). V lost 1 base, J lost 12 bases, and 15 bases lay in between. This CDR3 has 15 amino acids. Germline V gives CDR1 KGHDR, CDR2 SFDVKD.

The chain employs TRBV20-1 and TRBJ2-5, with 10 bases that match TRBD1. Germline V gene data show CDR1 as DFQATT and CDR2 as SNEGSKA (reference sequence). V trimming: 4 bases; J trimming: 2 bases; junction bases outside the gene matches: 7. The CDR3 is 15 amino acids. CDR3 in amino acids: CSATDRGRLQETQYF. CDR3 nucleotide sequence: TGCAGTGCTACTGACAGGGGGCGATTACAAGAGACCCAGTACTTC.

This clonotype has a handful of counts. The CDR3 loop is CASSIPGLQNQPQHF. The CDR3 coding sequence is TGTGCCAGTAGTATTCCGGGCCTCCAGAATCAGCCCCAGCATTTT. The V gene is TRBV19, the J gene TRBJ1-5; no firm D call. The CDR3 has 15 residues. V lost 3 bases and J 4 bases, leaving 13 bases between the germline ends. Germline CDR1 reads LNHDA; CDR2 reads SQIVND (reference sequence).